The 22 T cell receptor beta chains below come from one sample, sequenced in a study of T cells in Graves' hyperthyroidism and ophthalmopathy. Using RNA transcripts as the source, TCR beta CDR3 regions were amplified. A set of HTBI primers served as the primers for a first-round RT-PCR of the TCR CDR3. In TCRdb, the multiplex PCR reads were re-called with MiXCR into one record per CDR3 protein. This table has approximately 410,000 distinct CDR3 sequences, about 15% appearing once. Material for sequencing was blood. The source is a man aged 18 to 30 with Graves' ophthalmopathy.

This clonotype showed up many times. CDR3 loop: CASSLHAYRNTIYF. CDR3 bases: TGTGCCAGCAGCTTACACGCCTACAGAAACACCATATATTTT. The V call is TRBV11-2, the J call TRBJ1-3; D ambiguous. CDR3 length: 14 amino acids. V lost 2 bases and J 5 bases, leaving 10 bases between the germline ends. Germline V lookup: CDR1 SGHAT, CDR2 FQNNGV.

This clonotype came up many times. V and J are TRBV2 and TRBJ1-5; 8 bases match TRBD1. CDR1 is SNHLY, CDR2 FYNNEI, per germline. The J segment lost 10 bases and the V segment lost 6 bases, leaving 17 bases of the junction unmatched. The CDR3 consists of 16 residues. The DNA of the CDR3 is TGTGCCAGCAGGAACCAGGGGGCGTTAGGGAGTGTACCCCAGCATTTT. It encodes CASRNQGALGSVPQHF. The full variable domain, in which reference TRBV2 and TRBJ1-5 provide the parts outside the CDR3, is EPEVTQTPSHQVTQMGQEVILRCVPISNHLYFYWYRQILGQKVEFLVSFYNNEISEKSEIFDDQFSVERPDGSNFTLKIRSTKLEDSAMYFCASRNQGALGSVPQHFGDGTRLSIL.

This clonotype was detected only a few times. The CDR3 is CASTSGYQETQYF. CDR3 coding DNA: TGTGCCAGCACTAGCGGCTACCAAGAGACCCAGTACTTC. The V gene is TRBV6-1, the J gene TRBJ2-5; 7 nucleotides agree with TRBD2. V was clipped by 7 bases and J by 0 bases; unmatched bases: 2. The CDR3 is 13 amino acids. Per the germline V gene, CDR1 is MNHNS and CDR2 is SASEGT.

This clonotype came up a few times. The CDR3 bases are TGTGCCAGCAGCGAGAGGACTCCGGGACCGAGCTCTGGAAACACCATATATTTT. Protein sequence: CASSERTPGPSSGNTIYF. The chain employs TRBV9 and TRBJ1-3; weak D call: TRBD1 (5 bases). The CDR3 consists of 18 residues. Between the trimmed V and J ends, which lost 3 bases and 0 bases, there was a span of 19 bases. CDR1 and CDR2 (germline): SGDLS, YYNGEE.

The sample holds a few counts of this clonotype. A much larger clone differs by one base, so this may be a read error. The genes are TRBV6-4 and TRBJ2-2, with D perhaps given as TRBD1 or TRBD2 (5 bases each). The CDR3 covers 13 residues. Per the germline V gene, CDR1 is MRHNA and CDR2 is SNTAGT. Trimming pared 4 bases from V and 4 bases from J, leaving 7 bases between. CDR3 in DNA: TGTGCCAGCAGTGCAGGGAGCACCGGGGAGCTGTTTTTT. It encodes CASSAGSTGELFF.

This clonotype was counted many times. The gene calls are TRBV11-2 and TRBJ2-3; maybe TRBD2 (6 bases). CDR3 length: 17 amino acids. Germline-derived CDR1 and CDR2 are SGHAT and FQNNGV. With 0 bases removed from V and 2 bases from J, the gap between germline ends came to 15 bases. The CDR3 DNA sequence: TGTGCCAGCAGCTTAGATGGCGCCGGGACTTACACAGATACGCAGTATTTT. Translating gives CASSLDGAGTYTDTQYF.

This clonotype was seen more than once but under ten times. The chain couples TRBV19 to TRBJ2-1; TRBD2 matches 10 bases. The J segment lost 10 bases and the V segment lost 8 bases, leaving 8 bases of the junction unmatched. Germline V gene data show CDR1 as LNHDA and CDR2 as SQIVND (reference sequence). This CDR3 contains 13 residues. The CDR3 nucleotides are TGTGCCAGTGGGAGCGGGGGGGCTTGGGAGCAGTTCTTC. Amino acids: CASGSGGAWEQFF. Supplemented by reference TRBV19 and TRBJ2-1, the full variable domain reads DGGITQSPKYLFRKEGQNVTLSCEQNLNHDAMYWYRQDPGQGLRLIYYSQIVNDFQKGDIAEGYSVSREKKESFPLTVTSAQKNPTAFYLCASGSGGAWEQFFGPGTRLTVL.

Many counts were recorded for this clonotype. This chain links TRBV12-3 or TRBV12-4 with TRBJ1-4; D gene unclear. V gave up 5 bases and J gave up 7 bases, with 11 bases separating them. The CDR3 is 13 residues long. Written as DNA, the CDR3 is TGTGCCAGCAGTCGGAGGGATGGTGAAAAACTGTTTTTT. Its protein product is CASSRRDGEKLFF.

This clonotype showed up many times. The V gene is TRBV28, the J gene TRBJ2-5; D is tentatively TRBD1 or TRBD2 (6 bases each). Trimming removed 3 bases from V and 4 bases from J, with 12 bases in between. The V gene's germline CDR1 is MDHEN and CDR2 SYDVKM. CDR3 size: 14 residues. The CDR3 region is CASSLQGRIETQYF. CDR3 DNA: TGTGCCAGCAGTTTGCAGGGGAGGATAGAGACCCAGTACTTC.

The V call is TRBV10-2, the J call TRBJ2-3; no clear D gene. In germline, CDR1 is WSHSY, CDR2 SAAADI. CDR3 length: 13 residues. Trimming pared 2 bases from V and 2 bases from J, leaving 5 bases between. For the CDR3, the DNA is TGCGCCAGCAGTGAGATAGCCACAGATACGCAGTATTTT. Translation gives CASSEIATDTQYF.

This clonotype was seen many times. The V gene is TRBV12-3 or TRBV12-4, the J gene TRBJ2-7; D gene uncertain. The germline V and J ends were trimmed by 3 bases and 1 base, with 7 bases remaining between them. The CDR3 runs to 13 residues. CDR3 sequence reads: CASSFGSSYEQYF. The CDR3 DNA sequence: TGTGCCAGCAGTTTCGGTTCGTCCTACGAGCAGTACTTC.

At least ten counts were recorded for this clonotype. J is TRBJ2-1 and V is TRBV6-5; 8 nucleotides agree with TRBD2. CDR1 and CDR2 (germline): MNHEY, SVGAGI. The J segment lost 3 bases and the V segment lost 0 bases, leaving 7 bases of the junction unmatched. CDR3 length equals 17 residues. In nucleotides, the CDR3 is TGTGCCAGCAGTTACTCGAGCCCAGCGGGAGTCTACAATGAGCAGTTCTTC. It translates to CASSYSSPAGVYNEQFF.

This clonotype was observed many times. The CDR3 protein is CSARDGPQQTQYF. CDR3 DNA sequence: TGCAGTGCTAGAGATGGACCGCAACAGACCCAGTACTTC. The chain uses TRBV20-1 and TRBJ2-5; D is unresolved. The germline V gene has CDR1 DFQATT and CDR2 SNEGSKA (reference sequence). CDR3 length equals 13 residues. Trimming took 0 bases from V and 6 from J, leaving 11 bases between them.

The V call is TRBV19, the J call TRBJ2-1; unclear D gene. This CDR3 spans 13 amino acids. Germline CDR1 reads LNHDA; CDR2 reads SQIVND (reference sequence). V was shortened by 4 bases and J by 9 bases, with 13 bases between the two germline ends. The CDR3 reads CASSSQIGAEQFF. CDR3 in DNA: TGTGCCAGTAGTAGTCAAATAGGTGCTGAGCAGTTCTTC.

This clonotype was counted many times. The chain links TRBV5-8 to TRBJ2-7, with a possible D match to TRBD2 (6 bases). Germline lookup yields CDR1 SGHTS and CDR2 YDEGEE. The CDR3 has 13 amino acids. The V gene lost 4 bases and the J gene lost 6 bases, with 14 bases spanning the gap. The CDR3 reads CASSPPGRGEQYF. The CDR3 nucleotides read TGTGCCAGCAGCCCTCCAGGGCGGGGCGAGCAGTACTTC.

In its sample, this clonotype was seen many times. The CDR3 DNA sequence: TGTGCCTGGACCCCAGGGACAGGGGGCGAAAAACTGTTTTTT. It codes for CAWTPGTGGEKLFF. This chain links TRBV30 with TRBJ1-4; TRBD1 matches 12 bases. In germline, CDR1 is GTSNPN, CDR2 SVGIG (reference sequence). CDR3 length: 14 residues. V shed 4 bases and J 8 bases; nucleotides not matched to a gene: 5.

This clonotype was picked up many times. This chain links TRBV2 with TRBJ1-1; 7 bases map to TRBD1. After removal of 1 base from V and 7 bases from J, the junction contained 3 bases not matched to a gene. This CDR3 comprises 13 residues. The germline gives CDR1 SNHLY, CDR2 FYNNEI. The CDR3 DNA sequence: TGTGCCAGCAGTGAAGGCACAGGGGTTGAAGCTTTCTTT. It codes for CASSEGTGVEAFF.

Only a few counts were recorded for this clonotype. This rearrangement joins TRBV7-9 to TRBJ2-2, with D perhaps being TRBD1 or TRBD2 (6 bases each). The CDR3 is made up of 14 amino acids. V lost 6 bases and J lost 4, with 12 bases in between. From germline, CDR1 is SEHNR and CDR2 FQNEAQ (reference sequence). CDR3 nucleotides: TGTGCCAGCAGAGGCAGGGGAGGCACCGGGGAGCTGTTTTTT. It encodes CASRGRGGTGELFF. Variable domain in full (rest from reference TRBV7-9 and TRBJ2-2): DTGVSQNPRHKITKRGQNVTFRCDPISEHNRLYWYRQTLGQGPEFLTYFQNEAQLEKSRLLSDRFSAERPKGSFSTLEIQRTEQGDSAMYLCASRGRGGTGELFFGEGSRLTVL.

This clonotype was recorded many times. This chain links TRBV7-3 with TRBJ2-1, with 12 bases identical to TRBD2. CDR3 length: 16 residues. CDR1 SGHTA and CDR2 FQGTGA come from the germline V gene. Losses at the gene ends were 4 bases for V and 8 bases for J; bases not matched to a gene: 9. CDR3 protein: CASSSTSGSRSHEQFF. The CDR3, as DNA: TGTGCCAGCAGCTCGACTAGCGGGAGTAGGAGCCATGAGCAGTTCTTC.

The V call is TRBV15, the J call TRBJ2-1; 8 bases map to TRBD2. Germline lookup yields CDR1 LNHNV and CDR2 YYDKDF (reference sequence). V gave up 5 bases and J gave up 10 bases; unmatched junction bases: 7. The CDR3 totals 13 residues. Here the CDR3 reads CATSSGGAGEQFF. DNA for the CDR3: TGTGCCACCAGCTCGGGGGGGGCGGGAGAGCAGTTCTTC.

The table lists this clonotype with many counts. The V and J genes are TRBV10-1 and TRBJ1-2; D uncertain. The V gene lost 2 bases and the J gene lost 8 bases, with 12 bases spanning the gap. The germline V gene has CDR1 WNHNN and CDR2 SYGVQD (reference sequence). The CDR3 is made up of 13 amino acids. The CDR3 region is CASSERAFGGYTF. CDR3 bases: TGCGCCAGCAGTGAGAGGGCATTCGGAGGCTACACCTTC.

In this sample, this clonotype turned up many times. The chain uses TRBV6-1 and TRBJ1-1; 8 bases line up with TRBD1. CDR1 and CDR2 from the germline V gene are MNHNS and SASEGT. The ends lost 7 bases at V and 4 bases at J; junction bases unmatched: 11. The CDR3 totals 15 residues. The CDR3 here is CASKDRGYVGTEAFF. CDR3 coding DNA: TGTGCCAGCAAAGACAGGGGATATGTTGGCACTGAAGCTTTCTTT.